This entry lists 30 T cell receptor beta chains sequenced from one sample in a study of shared clonotypes between healthy human individuals. Sequencing was performed with immunoSEQ multiplex PCR; in TCRdb, only in-frame clones are kept and a portion is missing. This table holds over 800,000 clones, about 91% found once. The naive CD8 population came from CD45RO-negative cells selected for CCR7, without terminally differentiated effector memory CD45RA+ cells. Sequenced input: naive CD8+ T cells sorted from blood. These TCRs come from a man aged 25-45 years in good health.

The CDR3, as DNA: TGTGCCAGTAGTATCACAGGGGGCGCAAGGGGCTACACCTTC. This codes for CASSITGGARGYTF. The genes are TRBV19 and TRBJ1-2; TRBD1 matches 9 bases. CDR1 is LNHDA and CDR2 is SQIVND in the germline V gene (reference sequence). CDR3 length: 14 amino acids. The V and J ends lost 3 bases and 8 bases, in that order; junction bases with no gene match: 7.

This chain uses TRBV28 with TRBJ2-4; TRBD1 agrees at 10 bases. The CDR3 sequence is 17 residues long. The V gene's germline CDR1 is MDHEN and CDR2 SYDVKM. V dropped 6 bases and J dropped 8; count of bases not matched to a gene: 16. The CDR3 loop reads CASSPLLTGGGSDIQYF. DNA of the CDR3: TGTGCCAGCAGCCCCCTTTTGACAGGGGGCGGGTCGGACATTCAGTACTTC. The full variable domain, in which reference TRBV28 and TRBJ2-4 provide the parts outside the CDR3, is DVKVTQSSRYLVKRTGEKVFLECVQDMDHENMFWYRQDPGLGLRLIYFSYDVKMKEKGDIPEGYSVSREKKERFSLILESASTNQTSMYLCASSPLLTGGGSDIQYFGAGTRLSVL.

The rearrangement joins TRBV7-9 to TRBJ2-4; TRBD1 aligns across 10 bases. Losses at the gene ends were 1 base for V and 8 bases for J; bases not matched to a gene: 5. CDR1 SEHNR and CDR2 FQNEAQ come from the germline V gene (reference sequence). This CDR3 is built from 15 residues. CDR3 sequence reads: CASSLGRDRGDIQYF. The CDR3 DNA is TGTGCCAGCAGCTTAGGACGGGACAGGGGTGACATTCAGTACTTC.

This clone was seen once. The chain has TRBV30 and TRBJ1-1; D is ambiguous. Germline V gives CDR1 GTSNPN, CDR2 SVGIG (reference sequence). The length of the CDR3 is 18 residues. Deletions cut 4 bases from V and 1 base from J, with 25 bases between. CDR3 sequence (DNA): TGTGCCTGGAAACCCCCGAGCGGGCGGAAGGACTCGAACACTGAAGCTTTCTTT. Translating gives CAWKPPSGRKDSNTEAFF.

This rearrangement joins TRBV6-1 to TRBJ1-2; TRBD1 is a possible D gene (6 bases). V gave up 4 bases and J gave up 7 bases, with 22 bases separating them. CDR3 length equals 16 residues. Germline V CDR1 and CDR2: MNHNS, SASEGT. In DNA form, the CDR3 reads TGTGCCAGCAGTGGAACCCAGACAGGCGCTAAAGGTGGCTACACCTTC. Protein: CASSGTQTGAKGGYTF.

The chain recombines TRBV13 with TRBJ2-5; 11 bases match TRBD1. The V segment lost 5 bases and the J segment 2 bases; nucleotides outside the gene matches: 7. Germline CDR1 and CDR2: PRHDT and FYEKMQ (reference sequence). The CDR3 totals 16 residues. The CDR3 DNA is TGTGCCAGCAGCAACGGGACAGGGGGAGAACAAGAGACCCAGTACTTC. Amino acid sequence: CASSNGTGGEQETQYF.

CDR3 residues: CASSLPAGLKETQYF. The CDR3 nucleotides are TGTGCCAGCAGCTTACCAGCGGGCCTAAAAGAGACCCAGTACTTC. The V gene is TRBV7-8, the J gene TRBJ2-5; TRBD2 is a possible D gene (6 bases). From germline, CDR1 is SGHVS and CDR2 FQNEAQ. V dropped 2 bases and J dropped 3 bases, with 13 bases sitting between them. The CDR3 has 15 amino acids. The whole variable domain, filled in from reference TRBV7-8 and TRBJ2-5, reads GAGVSQSPRYKVAKRGQDVALRCDPISGHVSLFWYQQALGQGPEFLTYFQNEAQLDKSGLPSDRFFAERPEGSVSTLKIQRTQQEDSAVYLCASSLPAGLKETQYFGPGTRLLVL.

This clone was seen a single time. The V call is TRBV7-6, the J call TRBJ2-3, with 7 bases that match TRBD2. Germline V lookup: CDR1 SGHVS, CDR2 FNYEAQ. V was clipped by 5 bases and J by 4 bases; unmatched bases: 6. This CDR3 has 14 amino acids. The CDR3 bases are TGTGCCAGCAGCCCCTTCGGGGGGTCAGATACGCAGTATTTT. Protein product: CASSPFGGSDTQYF.

This sequence joins TRBV5-4 and TRBJ2-1, with a weak D call TRBD2 (6 bases). Germline-derived CDR1 and CDR2 are SGHNT and YYREEE (reference sequence). Trimming removed 6 bases from V and 0 bases from J, with 10 bases in between. The CDR3 extends over 14 amino acids. CDR3 in DNA: TGTGCCAGCACCGGGGGTAGCTCCTACAATGAGCAGTTCTTC. Amino acids: CASTGGSSYNEQFF.

The chain recombines TRBV4-1 with TRBJ2-3, with 8 bases matching TRBD2. The junction had 6 bases not matched to a gene; V was cut back by 1 base and J by 3 bases. Germline V lookup: CDR1 MGHRA, CDR2 YSYEKL. The length of the CDR3 is 16 residues. The CDR3 loop is CASSQGAGVRTDTQYF. Here the CDR3 DNA reads TGCGCCAGCAGCCAAGGAGCGGGAGTGCGAACAGATACGCAGTATTTT.

This chain links TRBV5-4 with TRBJ2-7; 10 positions agree with TRBD2. The CDR3 extends over 16 amino acids. Unmatched junction bases numbered 7, after V lost 1 base and J lost 3 bases. The germline gives CDR1 SGHNT, CDR2 YYREEE (reference sequence). CDR3 nucleotides: TGTGCCAGCAGCTTGCGCACTAGCGGGATCCTCTACGAGCAGTACTTC. Translating gives CASSLRTSGILYEQYF.

This clone showed up just once. The chain couples TRBV2 to TRBJ1-5; a weak D match, TRBD1 (5 bases). Germline V gene sequence: CDR1 SNHLY, CDR2 FYNNEI. V was cut by 4 bases and J by 1 base, with 11 bases left in between. This CDR3 has 15 residues. Here the CDR3 reads CASSVGQTSNQPQHF. The DNA for the CDR3 is TGTGCCAGCAGTGTAGGACAAACGAGCAATCAGCCCCAGCATTTT.

CDR3 sequence: CASSLVRVSYNEQFF. The DNA for the CDR3 is TGTGCCAGCAGCTTAGTTAGGGTCTCCTACAATGAGCAGTTCTTC. The chain has TRBV7-9 and TRBJ2-1; D unresolved. The germline V gene encodes CDR1 SEHNR and CDR2 FQNEAQ (reference sequence). V dropped 1 base and J dropped 0 bases, with 7 bases sitting between them. This CDR3 has 15 amino acids.

The CDR3 region has the DNA TGTGCCAGCAGTCCTACGAGCGGGTCCTGGGAGGAAAAACTGTTTTTT. Translation gives CASSPTSGSWEEKLFF. The chain couples TRBV27 to TRBJ1-4; D call uncertain. Germline values: CDR1 MNHEY, CDR2 SMNVEV (reference sequence). The CDR3 is 16 amino acids. V was cut by 5 bases and J by 8 bases, with 21 bases left in between.

As DNA, the CDR3 is TGCGCCAGCAGGGAGGGACAGTACAATGAGCAGTTCTTC. Translated, it gives CASREGQYNEQFF. The J gene is TRBJ2-1, the V gene TRBV5-1, with D perhaps TRBD1 (7 bases). The CDR3 has 13 amino acids. Germline V gives CDR1 SGHRS, CDR2 YFSETQ. V lost 5 bases and J lost 4, with 10 bases in between.

This clone was seen only once. V gene TRBV7-9 combines with J gene TRBJ2-1, with D maybe TRBD2 (6 bases). V lost 5 bases and J 2 bases, leaving 10 bases between the germline ends. Germline loops: CDR1 SEHNR, CDR2 FQNEAQ (reference sequence). This CDR3 comprises 14 residues. The CDR3 spells CASSHTSTYNEQFF. DNA for the CDR3: TGTGCCAGCAGCCACACTAGCACCTACAATGAGCAGTTCTTC.

The chain combines TRBV4-1 with TRBJ2-7; a weak D match, TRBD2 (6 bases). Germline V lookup: CDR1 MGHRA, CDR2 YSYEKL. This CDR3 is built from 15 residues. The V gene lost 0 bases and the J gene lost 4 bases, with 13 bases spanning the gap. CDR3 DNA sequence: TGCGCCAGCAGCCAAGAAGAAGGACTATTGTACGAGCAGTACTTC. Encoded protein: CASSQEEGLLYEQYF.

The chain links TRBV28 to TRBJ2-7; no clear D gene. Germline CDR1 and CDR2: MDHEN and SYDVKM. Trimming pared 3 bases from V and 3 bases from J, leaving 15 bases between. The CDR3 consists of 15 residues. The CDR3 region has the DNA TGTGCCAGCAGTTTCTCCCAGGCCAGATACTACGAGCAGTACTTC. This sequence encodes CASSFSQARYYEQYF. Drawing the rest from reference TRBV28 and TRBJ2-7, the complete variable domain is DVKVTQSSRYLVKRTGEKVFLECVQDMDHENMFWYRQDPGLGLRLIYFSYDVKMKEKGDIPEGYSVSREKKERFSLILESASTNQTSMYLCASSFSQARYYEQYFGPGTRLTVT.

The rearrangement uses TRBV7-2 and TRBJ2-7; 7 bases line up with TRBD2. Trimming at V came to 7 bases and at J to 0 bases, leaving 9 bases not matched to a gene. Germline CDR1 SGHTA, CDR2 FQGNSA. CDR3 length: 15 amino acids. The CDR3 DNA follows: TGTGCCAGCACCGATTTAGCGGGTAGCTCCTACGAGCAGTACTTC. It is translated as CASTDLAGSSYEQYF.

This chain uses TRBV27 with TRBJ1-5; D is unclear. CDR3 size: 13 residues. Germline lookup yields CDR1 MNHEY and CDR2 SMNVEV (reference sequence). V was cut by 8 bases and J by 3 bases, with 11 bases left in between. DNA for the CDR3: TGTGCCAGCGCTCAGAGTCCCAATCAGCCCCAGCATTTT. Translation gives CASAQSPNQPQHF.

The chain links TRBV15 to TRBJ2-7, with TRBD1 matching over 8 bases. Trimming at V came to 0 bases and at J to 1 base, leaving 5 bases not matched to a gene. Germline CDR1 and CDR2: LNHNV and YYDKDF (reference sequence). The CDR3 extends over 16 amino acids. The CDR3 coding sequence is TGTGCCACCAGCAGAGATCGCGGGACAGGTTCCTACGAGCAGTACTTC. Translation: CATSRDRGTGSYEQYF. The full variable domain, completed using reference TRBV15 and TRBJ2-7, is DAMVIQNPRYQVTQFGKPVTLSCSQTLNHNVMYWYQQKSSQAPKLLFHYYDKDFNNEADTPDNFQSRRPNTSFCFLDIRSPGLGDTAMYLCATSRDRGTGSYEQYFGPGTRLTVT.

The chain has TRBV28 and TRBJ2-3; TRBD2 aligns across 15 bases. J lost 4 bases, V lost 5 bases, and 13 bases had no gene match. CDR3 length: 19 amino acids. Germline assignment: CDR1 MDHEN and CDR2 SYDVKM. In DNA, the CDR3 is TGTGCCAGCAGTCCACCAAGGACTAGCGGGAGGGAGGGACCAGATACGCAGTATTTT. It yields the protein CASSPPRTSGREGPDTQYF.

This chain joins TRBV6-1 and TRBJ1-1; TRBD1 matches 7 bases. Germline loops: CDR1 MNHNS, CDR2 SASEGT. Trimming took 5 bases from V and 4 from J; bases not matched to a gene: 7. The CDR3 is made up of 14 amino acids. CDR3 sequence reads: CASSTNRGPTEAFF. CDR3 bases: TGTGCCAGCAGTACTAACAGGGGACCCACTGAAGCTTTCTTT.

The table lists this clone with a count of one. This sequence joins TRBV7-9 and TRBJ2-2, with 7 bases identical to TRBD2. CDR3 length equals 16 residues. Germline trimming cut 0 bases from V and 1 base from J; bases unmatched to any gene: 2. The germline V gene has CDR1 SEHNR and CDR2 FQNEAQ (reference sequence). CDR3 nucleotides: TGTGCCAGCAGCTTAGCGGGCGGGAGGAACACCGGGGAGCTGTTTTTT. It specifies CASSLAGGRNTGELFF.

V gene TRBV11-2 combines with J gene TRBJ1-1; D is undetermined. The CDR3 extends over 15 amino acids. Per the germline V gene, CDR1 is SGHAT and CDR2 is FQNNGV. V was pared by 2 bases and J by 4 bases, with 14 bases between. Written as DNA, the CDR3 is TGTGCCAGCAGCTTAATTTCGGCAGGAGGCACTGAAGCTTTCTTT. It codes for CASSLISAGGTEAFF.

The chain carries TRBV5-8 and TRBJ2-3; D is unclear. V was pared by 3 bases and J by 5 bases, with 7 bases between. Germline V gives CDR1 SGHTS, CDR2 YDEGEE. CDR3 length: 12 amino acids. CDR3 in amino acids: CASSSRRDTQYF. Here the CDR3 DNA reads TGTGCCAGCAGCTCGAGGAGAGATACGCAGTATTTT.

The chain uses TRBV11-2 and TRBJ2-1; D remains ambiguous. V dropped 0 bases and J dropped 4 bases, with 4 bases sitting between them. The CDR3 has 13 amino acids. CDR1 is SGHAT, CDR2 FQNNGV, per germline. CDR3 sequence: CASSLEDYNEQFF. The CDR3 region has the DNA TGTGCCAGCAGCTTAGAGGATTACAATGAGCAGTTCTTC.

The V and J genes are TRBV10-3 and TRBJ1-2, with D unresolved. Trimming removed 11 bases from V and 3 bases from J, with 16 bases in between. This CDR3 has 13 amino acids. CDR1 is ENHRY and CDR2 is SYGVKD in the germline V gene. Written as DNA, the CDR3 is TGTGCCGCAACTTCCCCGGGATACTATGGCTACACCTTC. Protein product: CAATSPGYYGYTF.

V usage is TRBV5-4 and J usage is TRBJ2-1, with D tentatively TRBD2 (5 bases). Between the trimmed V and J ends, which lost 3 bases and 3 bases, there was a span of 7 bases. Germline V lookup: CDR1 SGHNT, CDR2 YYREEE (reference sequence). The CDR3 is 13 amino acids. CDR3: CASSSSGYNEQFF. The CDR3 nucleotides read TGTGCCAGCAGCTCCAGCGGCTACAATGAGCAGTTCTTC.

DNA of the CDR3: TGCGCCAGCAGCCTAGCGGTGACCTACGAGCAGTACTTC. It codes for CASSLAVTYEQYF. The rearrangement links TRBV5-1 to TRBJ2-7; 7 bases match TRBD2. This CDR3 comprises 13 residues. J lost 2 bases, V lost 4 bases, and 3 bases had no gene match. Germline CDR1 is SGHRS and CDR2 is YFSETQ.